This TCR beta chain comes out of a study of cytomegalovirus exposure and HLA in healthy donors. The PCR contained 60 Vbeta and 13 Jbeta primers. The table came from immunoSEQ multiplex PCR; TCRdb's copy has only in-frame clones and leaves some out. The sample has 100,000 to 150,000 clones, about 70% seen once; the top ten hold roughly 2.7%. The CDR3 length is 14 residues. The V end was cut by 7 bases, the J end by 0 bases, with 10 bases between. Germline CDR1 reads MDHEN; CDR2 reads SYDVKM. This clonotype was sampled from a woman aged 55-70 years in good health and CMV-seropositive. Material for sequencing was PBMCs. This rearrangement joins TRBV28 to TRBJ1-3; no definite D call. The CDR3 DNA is TGTGCCAGCATATCCGACTTCTCTGGAAACACCATATATTTT. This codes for CASISDFSGNTIYF.